A single sample gave rise to the 3 T cell receptor beta chains below, sequenced in a study of cytomegalovirus exposure and HLA in healthy donors. 13 Jbeta primers and 60 Vbeta primers were used for the PCR. Using immunoSEQ multiplex PCR, the repertoire was profiled, and TCRdb retains in-frame clones only, with some absent. Of under 200,000 clones in the sample, roughly 75% are singletons; the top ten hold roughly 8.2%. Specimen: PBMCs. All receptors come from a woman aged 40 to 50 in good health and CMV-seropositive.

This CDR3 reads CASSSLPRSSGSSTGELFF. The CDR3 DNA sequence: TGTGCCAGCAGTTCCCTCCCTCGCTCGAGCGGGAGCAGTACCGGGGAGCTGTTTTTT. The rearrangement uses TRBV28 and TRBJ2-2; 8 positions match TRBD2. Germline V CDR1 and CDR2: MDHEN, SYDVKM. The CDR3 runs to 19 residues. Trimming removed 4 bases from V and 5 bases from J; junction bases left unmatched: 18. The variable domain in full, with the rest retrieved from reference TRBV28 and TRBJ2-2, is DVKVTQSSRYLVKRTGEKVFLECVQDMDHENMFWYRQDPGLGLRLIYFSYDVKMKEKGDIPEGYSVSREKKERFSLILESASTNQTSMYLCASSSLPRSSGSSTGELFFGEGSRLTVL.

The chain combines TRBV2 with TRBJ1-2; 9 bases align to TRBD1. J was trimmed by 4 bases and V by 6 bases; bases with no gene match: 6. The CDR3 totals 14 residues. Germline values: CDR1 SNHLY, CDR2 FYNNEI. DNA of the CDR3: TGTGCCAGCAGCGAACAGGGGGCCCTCTATGGCTACACCTTC. It specifies CASSEQGALYGYTF.

This clone has a handful of counts. The rearrangement uses TRBV7-6 and TRBJ2-3, with D uncertain. Looked up from germline, CDR1 is SGHVS and CDR2 is FNYEAQ. This CDR3 comprises 13 residues. Trimming took off 2 bases at V and 4 bases at J, with 7 bases between the two ends. The CDR3 protein is CASSLSRADTQYF. Here the CDR3 DNA reads TGTGCCAGCAGCTTAAGCCGCGCAGATACGCAGTATTTT.